Following are 7 T cell receptor beta chains from one sample sequenced in a study of cytomegalovirus exposure and HLA in healthy donors. PCR employed 60 Vbeta and 13 Jbeta primers. Data came from immunoSEQ multiplex PCR; TCRdb stores just in-frame clones and leaves some out. The data contain roughly 89,000 clones, approximately 80% of them singletons. What was sequenced was PBMCs. The receptor set was obtained from a man aged 18-30 years in good health and CMV-seronegative.

The chain links TRBV2 to TRBJ2-3; TRBD1 aligns across 7 bases. From germline, CDR1 is SNHLY and CDR2 FYNNEI. Germline trimming cut 8 bases from V and 1 base from J; bases unmatched to any gene: 0. This CDR3 spans 12 amino acids. CDR3 bases: TGTGCCAGCGGGACAGGCACAGATACGCAGTATTTT. This gives the protein CASGTGTDTQYF.

The chain carries TRBV5-1 and TRBJ2-2; 8 positions match TRBD1. Per the germline V gene, CDR1 is SGHRS and CDR2 is YFSETQ. V shed 4 bases and J 7 bases; nucleotides not matched to a gene: 9. The CDR3 covers 15 residues. CDR3 coding DNA: TGCGCCAGCAGCACGGGACAGGAAGGGGTCGGGGAGCTGTTTTTT. Translated, it gives CASSTGQEGVGELFF.

V usage is TRBV18 and J usage is TRBJ2-1, with D perhaps matching TRBD2 (6 bases). CDR3 length equals 14 residues. CDR1 KGHSH and CDR2 LQKENI come from the germline V gene. The ends were cut back, 6 bases at V and 4 bases at J, with 13 bases in the middle. This CDR3 reads CASSRDGSYNEQFF. The CDR3 DNA is TGTGCCAGCTCGCGGGACGGATCGTACAATGAGCAGTTCTTC.

V is TRBV2 and J is TRBJ1-1; 9 nucleotides align to TRBD1. V was clipped by 4 bases and J by 6 bases; unmatched bases: 9. CDR1 and CDR2 (germline): SNHLY, FYNNEI. The CDR3 runs 15 residues. The CDR3 here is CASSVRTGAGAEAFF. The CDR3 nucleotides are TGTGCCAGCAGTGTCAGGACAGGGGCAGGTGCTGAAGCTTTCTTT.

As regards this clone: Relative to the germline gene, one junction end is altered; a read error may explain this. CDR3 sequence: CASSLGITQEAQYF. DNA for the CDR3: TGCGCCAGCAGCTTGGGGATTACCCAAGAGGCCCAGTACTTC. The genes are TRBV5-1 and TRBJ2-5; no reliable D call. Germline assignment: CDR1 SGHRS and CDR2 YFSETQ. The CDR3 consists of 14 residues.

CDR3 residues: CASSDGLAGTTDTQYF. CDR3 coding DNA: TGCGCCAGCAGCGACGGACTAGCGGGGACCACAGATACGCAGTATTTT. This sequence joins TRBV5-1 and TRBJ2-3, with 12 bases identical to TRBD2. Losses at the gene ends were 4 bases for V and 2 bases for J; bases not matched to a gene: 5. Germline CDR1 and CDR2: SGHRS and YFSETQ. This CDR3 has 16 amino acids.

This clone was seen just once. This chain uses TRBV9 with TRBJ2-3; 9 bases align to TRBD2. This CDR3 has 17 residues. Germline-derived CDR1 and CDR2 are SGDLS and YYNGEE. V lost 0 bases and J lost 4; bases outside the gene matches: 9. The CDR3 DNA reads as TGTGCCAGCAGCGTAGTTCCGGAGGCGGGGGGGTCAGATACGCAGTATTTT. Protein product: CASSVVPEAGGSDTQYF. Using reference TRBV9 and TRBJ2-3 for the parts outside the CDR3, the full variable domain is DSGVTQTPKHLITATGQRVTLRCSPRSGDLSVYWYQQSLDQGLQFLIQYYNGEERAKGNILERFSAQQFPDLHSELNLSSLELGDSALYFCASSVVPEAGGSDTQYFGPGTRLTVL.